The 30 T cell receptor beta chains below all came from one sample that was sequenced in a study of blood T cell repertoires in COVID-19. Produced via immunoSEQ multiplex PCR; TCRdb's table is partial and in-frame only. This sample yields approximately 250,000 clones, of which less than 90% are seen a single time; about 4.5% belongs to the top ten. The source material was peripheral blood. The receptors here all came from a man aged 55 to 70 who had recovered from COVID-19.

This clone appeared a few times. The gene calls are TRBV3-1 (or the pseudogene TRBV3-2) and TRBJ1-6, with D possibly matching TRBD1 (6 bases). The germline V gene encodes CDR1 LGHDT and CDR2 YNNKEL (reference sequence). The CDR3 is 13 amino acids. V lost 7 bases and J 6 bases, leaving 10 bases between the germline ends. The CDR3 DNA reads TGTGCCAGCAATATACAGGGTAATTCACCCCTCCACTTT. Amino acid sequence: CASNIQGNSPLHF.

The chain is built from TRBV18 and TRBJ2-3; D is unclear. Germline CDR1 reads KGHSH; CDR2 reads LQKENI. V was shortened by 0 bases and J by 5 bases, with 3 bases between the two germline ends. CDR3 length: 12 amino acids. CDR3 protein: CASSPPRDTQYF. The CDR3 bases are TGTGCCAGCTCACCACCGAGAGATACGCAGTATTTT.

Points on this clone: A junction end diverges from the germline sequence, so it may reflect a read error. The CDR3 reads CASSTTLGGGPPGDF. The CDR3 region has the DNA TGTGCCAGCAGTACCACCCTCGGCGGGGGCCCTCCGGGGGATTTT. This chain connects TRBV6-2 or TRBV6-3 to TRBJ2-3; a possible D gene is TRBD2 (7 bases). This CDR3 region has 15 residues. In germline, CDR1 is MNHEY, CDR2 SVGEGT.

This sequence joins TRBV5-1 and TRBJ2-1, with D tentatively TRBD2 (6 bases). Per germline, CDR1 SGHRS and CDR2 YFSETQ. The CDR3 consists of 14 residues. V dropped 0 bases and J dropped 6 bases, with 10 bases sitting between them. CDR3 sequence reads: CASSLGDSLNEQFF. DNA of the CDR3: TGCGCCAGCAGCTTGGGGGACTCCCTCAATGAGCAGTTCTTC.

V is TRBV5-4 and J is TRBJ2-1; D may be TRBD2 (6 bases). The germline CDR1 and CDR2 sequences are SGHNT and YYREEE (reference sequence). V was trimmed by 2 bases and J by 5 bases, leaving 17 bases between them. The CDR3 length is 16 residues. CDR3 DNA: TGTGCCAGCAGCTTACCTCATCGATCGGGGGACAATGAGCAGTTCTTC. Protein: CASSLPHRSGDNEQFF.

The CDR3 loop reads CASSQKEGGGQPQHF. The CDR3 nucleotides are TGTGCCAGCAGCCAAAAGGAGGGAGGGGGTCAGCCCCAGCATTTT. The chain is built from TRBV4-2 and TRBJ1-5, with D possibly TRBD1 on 6 matching bases. V gave up 2 bases and J gave up 6 bases, with 14 bases separating them. Looked up from germline, CDR1 is LGHNA and CDR2 is YNFKEQ. CDR3 length equals 15 residues.

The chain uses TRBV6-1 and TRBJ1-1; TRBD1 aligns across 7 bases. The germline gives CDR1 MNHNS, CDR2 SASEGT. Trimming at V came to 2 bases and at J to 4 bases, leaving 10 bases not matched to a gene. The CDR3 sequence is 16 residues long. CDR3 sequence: CASSESATGFGTEAFF. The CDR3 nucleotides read TGTGCCAGCAGTGAATCCGCGACAGGGTTCGGCACTGAAGCTTTCTTT.

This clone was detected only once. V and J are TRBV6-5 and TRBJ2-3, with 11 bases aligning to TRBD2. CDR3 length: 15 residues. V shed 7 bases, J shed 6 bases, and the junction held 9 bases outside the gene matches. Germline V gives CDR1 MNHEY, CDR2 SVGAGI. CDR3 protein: CASIPSGRSWDTQYF. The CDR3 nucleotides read TGTGCCAGCATCCCTAGCGGGAGGTCTTGGGATACGCAGTATTTT.

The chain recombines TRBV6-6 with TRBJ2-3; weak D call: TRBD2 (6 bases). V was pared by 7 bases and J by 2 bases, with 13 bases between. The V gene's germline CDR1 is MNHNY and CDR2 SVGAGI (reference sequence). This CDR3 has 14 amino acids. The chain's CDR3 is CASTGPGDTDTQYF. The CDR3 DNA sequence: TGTGCCAGCACAGGGCCGGGGGACACAGATACGCAGTATTTT.

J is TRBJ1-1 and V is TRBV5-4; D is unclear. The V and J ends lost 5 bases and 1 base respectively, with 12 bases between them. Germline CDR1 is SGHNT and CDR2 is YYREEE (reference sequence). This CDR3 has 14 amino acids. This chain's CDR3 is CASRLLDTNTEAFF. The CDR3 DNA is TGTGCCAGCAGACTTTTAGACACGAACACTGAAGCTTTCTTT.

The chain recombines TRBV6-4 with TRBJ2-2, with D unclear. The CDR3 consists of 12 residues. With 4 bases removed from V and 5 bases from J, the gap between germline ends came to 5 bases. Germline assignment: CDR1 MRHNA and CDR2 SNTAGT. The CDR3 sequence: CASSAGTGELFF. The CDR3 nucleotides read TGTGCCAGCAGTGCCGGGACCGGGGAGCTGTTTTTT.

The CDR3 DNA is TGCGCCAGCAGCTTGGGACAGCTTGCCTACGAGCAGTACTTC. The encoded protein is CASSLGQLAYEQYF. The chain recombines TRBV5-1 with TRBJ2-7; possibly TRBD1 for D (5 bases). The V and J ends lost 0 bases and 2 bases respectively, with 9 bases between them. The CDR3 loop spans 14 amino acids. The germline gives CDR1 SGHRS, CDR2 YFSETQ.

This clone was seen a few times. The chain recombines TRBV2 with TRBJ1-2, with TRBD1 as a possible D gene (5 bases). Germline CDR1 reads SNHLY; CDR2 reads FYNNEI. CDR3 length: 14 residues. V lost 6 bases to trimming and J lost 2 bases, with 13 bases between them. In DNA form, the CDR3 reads TGTGCCAGCAGAAGGGGAGGGAGGAACTATGGCTACACCTTC. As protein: CASRRGGRNYGYTF.

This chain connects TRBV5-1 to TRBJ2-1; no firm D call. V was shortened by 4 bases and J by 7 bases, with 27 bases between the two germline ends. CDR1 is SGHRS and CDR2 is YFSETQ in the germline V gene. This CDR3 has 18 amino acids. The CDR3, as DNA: TGCGCCAGCAGCCACCAAACACCGACTCCTGGATTGGGTAATGAGCAGTTCTTC. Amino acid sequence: CASSHQTPTPGLGNEQFF.

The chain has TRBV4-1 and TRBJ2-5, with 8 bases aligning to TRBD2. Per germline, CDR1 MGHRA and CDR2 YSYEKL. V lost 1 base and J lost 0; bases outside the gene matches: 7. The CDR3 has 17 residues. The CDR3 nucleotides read TGCGCCAGCAGCCAAGGACTCGCGGGGGGCTACCAAGAGACCCAGTACTTC. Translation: CASSQGLAGGYQETQYF.

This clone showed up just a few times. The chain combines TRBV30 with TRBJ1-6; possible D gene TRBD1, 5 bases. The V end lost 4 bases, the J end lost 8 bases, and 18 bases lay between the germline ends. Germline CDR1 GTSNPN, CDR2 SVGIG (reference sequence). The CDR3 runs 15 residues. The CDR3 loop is CAWKSSGTGYSPLHF. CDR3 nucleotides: TGTGCCTGGAAGAGCAGCGGGACGGGTTATTCACCCCTCCACTTT.

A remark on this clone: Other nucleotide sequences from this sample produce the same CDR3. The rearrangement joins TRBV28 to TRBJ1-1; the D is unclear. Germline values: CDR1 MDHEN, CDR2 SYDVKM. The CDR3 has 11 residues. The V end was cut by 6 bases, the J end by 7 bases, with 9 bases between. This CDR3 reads CASSPGGEAFF. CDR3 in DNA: TGTGCCAGCAGCCCCGGTGGTGAAGCTTTCTTT.

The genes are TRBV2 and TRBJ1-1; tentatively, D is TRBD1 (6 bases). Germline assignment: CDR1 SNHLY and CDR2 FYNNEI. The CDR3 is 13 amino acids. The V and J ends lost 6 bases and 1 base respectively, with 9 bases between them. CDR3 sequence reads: CASRDRRNTEAFF. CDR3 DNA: TGTGCCAGCAGGGACAGAAGGAACACTGAAGCTTTCTTT.

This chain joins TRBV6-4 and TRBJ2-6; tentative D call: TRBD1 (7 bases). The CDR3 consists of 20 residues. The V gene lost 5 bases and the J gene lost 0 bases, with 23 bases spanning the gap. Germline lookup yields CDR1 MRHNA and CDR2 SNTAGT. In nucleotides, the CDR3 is TGTGCCAGCAGTCCCCTTGCAGGGGGGCTACGGGGCTCTGGGGCCAACGTCCTGACTTTC. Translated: CASSPLAGGLRGSGANVLTF.

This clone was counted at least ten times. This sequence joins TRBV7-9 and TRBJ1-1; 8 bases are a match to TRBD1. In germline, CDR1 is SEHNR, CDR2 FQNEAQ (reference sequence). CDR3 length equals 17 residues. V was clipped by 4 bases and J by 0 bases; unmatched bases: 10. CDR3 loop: CASSSQNRDRLNTEAFF. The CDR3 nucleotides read TGTGCCAGCAGCTCGCAAAACCGGGACAGGTTGAACACTGAAGCTTTCTTT.

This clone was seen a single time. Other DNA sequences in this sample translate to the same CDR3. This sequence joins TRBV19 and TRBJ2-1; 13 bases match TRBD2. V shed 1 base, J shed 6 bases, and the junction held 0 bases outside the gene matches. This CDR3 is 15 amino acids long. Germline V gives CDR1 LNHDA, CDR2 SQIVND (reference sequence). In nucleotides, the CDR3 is TGTGCCAGTAGTATAGGGACTAGCGGGAGCAATGAGCAGTTCTTC. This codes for CASSIGTSGSNEQFF.

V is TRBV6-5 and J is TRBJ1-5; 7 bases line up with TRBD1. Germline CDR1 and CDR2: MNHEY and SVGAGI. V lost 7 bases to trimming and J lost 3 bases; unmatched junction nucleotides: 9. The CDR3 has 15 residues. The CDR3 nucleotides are TGTGCCAGCAACCCGACAGGGACGGTCAATCAGCCCCAGCATTTT. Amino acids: CASNPTGTVNQPQHF.

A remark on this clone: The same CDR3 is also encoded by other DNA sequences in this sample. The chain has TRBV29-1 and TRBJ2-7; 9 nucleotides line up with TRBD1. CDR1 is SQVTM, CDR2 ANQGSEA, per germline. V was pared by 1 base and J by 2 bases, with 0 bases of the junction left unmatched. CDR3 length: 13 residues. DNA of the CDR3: TGCAGCGTTGAAGGGACAGGGGCCTACGAGCAGTACTTC. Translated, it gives CSVEGTGAYEQYF.

DNA for the CDR3: TGTGCCATCAGTGAAGTAACGGGACAGCCCCAGCATTTT. Amino acid sequence: CAISEVTGQPQHF. This sequence joins TRBV10-3 and TRBJ1-5; D unclear. From germline, CDR1 is ENHRY and CDR2 SYGVKD. The CDR3 loop spans 13 amino acids. V was shortened by 3 bases and J by 7 bases, with 10 bases between the two germline ends.

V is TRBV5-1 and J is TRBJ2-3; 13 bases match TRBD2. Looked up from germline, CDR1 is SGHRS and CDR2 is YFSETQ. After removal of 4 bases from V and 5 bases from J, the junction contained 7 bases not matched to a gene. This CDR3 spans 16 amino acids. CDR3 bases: TGCGCCAGCAGCCTTACTAGCGGGGGGGTGAAAGATACGCAGTATTTT. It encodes CASSLTSGGVKDTQYF.

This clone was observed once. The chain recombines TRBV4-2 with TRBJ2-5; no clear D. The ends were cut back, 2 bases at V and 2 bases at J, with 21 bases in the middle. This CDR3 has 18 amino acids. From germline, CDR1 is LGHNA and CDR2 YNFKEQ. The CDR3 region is CASSQPRPGAFVQETQYF. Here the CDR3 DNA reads TGTGCCAGCAGCCAACCGCGGCCCGGAGCCTTCGTTCAAGAGACCCAGTACTTC.

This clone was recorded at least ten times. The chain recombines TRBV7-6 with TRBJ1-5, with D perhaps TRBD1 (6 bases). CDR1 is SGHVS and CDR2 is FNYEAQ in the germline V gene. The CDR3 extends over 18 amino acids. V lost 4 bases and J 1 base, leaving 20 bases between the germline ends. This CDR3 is CASSSRGGVMGSNQPQHF. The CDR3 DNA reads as TGTGCCAGCAGCTCCAGGGGTGGGGTAATGGGAAGCAATCAGCCCCAGCATTTT. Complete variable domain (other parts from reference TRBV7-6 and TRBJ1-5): GAGVSQSPRYKVTKRGQDVALRCDPISGHVSLYWYRQALGQGPEFLTYFNYEAQQDKSGLPNDRFSAERPEGSISTLTIQRTEQRDSAMYRCASSSRGGVMGSNQPQHFGDGTRLSIL.

The CDR3 DNA reads TGTGCCAGCAGCCCCCAGGGGGCCAACTCCTACGAGCAGTACTTC. Its translation: CASSPQGANSYEQYF. The chain links TRBV3-1 (or the pseudogene TRBV3-2) to TRBJ2-7; 8 nucleotides line up with TRBD1. This CDR3 contains 15 residues. The junction had 5 bases not matched to a gene; V was cut back by 4 bases and J by 0 bases. Germline V gene lookup returns CDR1 LGHDT and CDR2 YNNKEL (reference sequence).

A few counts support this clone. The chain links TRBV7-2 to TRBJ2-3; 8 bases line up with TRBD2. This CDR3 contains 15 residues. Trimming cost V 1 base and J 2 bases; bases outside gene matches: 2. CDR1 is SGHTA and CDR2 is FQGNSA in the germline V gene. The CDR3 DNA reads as TGTGCCAGCAGCTTAGGGCGGGAGGTCACAGATACGCAGTATTTT. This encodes CASSLGREVTDTQYF.

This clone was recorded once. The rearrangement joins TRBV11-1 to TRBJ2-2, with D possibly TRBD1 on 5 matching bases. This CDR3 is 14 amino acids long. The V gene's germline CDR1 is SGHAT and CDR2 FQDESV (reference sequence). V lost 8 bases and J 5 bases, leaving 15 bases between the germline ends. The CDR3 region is CASYNGQGTGELFF. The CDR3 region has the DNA TGTGCCAGCTACAATGGTCAGGGTACCGGGGAGCTGTTTTTT.